The entry that follows covers one T cell receptor beta chain sequence. Its antigen remains unknown. The data originate from a study of PD-1 blockade in classical Hodgkin lymphoma. Whole-study context: The patients were dosed with nivolumab 3 mg/kg, infused intravenously every 2 weeks. Notes on the study in general: At C4D1, TCR diversity had climbed significantly for CD4+ cells, though not for CD8+ cells. Repertoire difference causes, possibly disease activity or prior therapy, remain undefined.

The repertoire was sequenced with immunoSEQ multiplex PCR; TCRdb's copy has only in-frame clones and lacks some. The table has approximately 9,000 clones, approximately 87% seen once; the top ten hold 20% to 25%. Time point reported: cycle 4 day 1 (C4D1), after five to seven weeks of nivolumab. No patient escaped relapse after autologous stem cell transplantation, and brentuximab vedotin exposure varied. The germline V and J ends were trimmed by 1 base and 6 bases, with 15 bases remaining between them. CDR3 length equals 15 residues. Germline V gene sequence: CDR1 SGHVS, CDR2 FQNEAQ. The gene calls are TRBV7-8 and TRBJ1-2; no clear D gene. The sequence derives from a human donor with classical Hodgkin lymphoma. This specimen was peripheral blood mononuclear cells (PBMCs), taken before the fourth cycle of nivolumab. In DNA form, the CDR3 reads TGTGCCAGCAGCTTAGATAGGCCGAGCTATAATGGCTACACCTTC. Encoded protein: CASSLDRPSYNGYTF.